The following is a TCR beta chain sequence with its context. Its antigen is not identified. Germline V gives CDR1 KGHSH, CDR2 LQKENI. The CDR3 totals 13 residues. The V end was cut by 4 bases, the J end by 8 bases, with 12 bases between. The data belong to a study of chemoradiotherapy in HPV16-positive cancers. At the level of the study: Candidate HPV-specific T-cell clones and common TCR motifs came from functional assays in two HPV16-positive patients.

Study-wide results and caveats: During treatment, candidate HPV-specific clones and E7-related motifs expanded in tumor. Only two HPV16-positive patients supplied the functional HPV-specificity definition.

The repertoire was sequenced with immunoSEQ multiplex PCR; TCRdb's copy has only in-frame clones and lacks some. The sample lists 15,000 or so clones; roughly 71% were seen once. This receptor was taken from a human donor with HPV-associated anogenital cancer. The specimen was obtained from a patient who underwent chemoradiotherapy. The chain joins TRBV18 to TRBJ2-1; D assignment may be TRBD1 or TRBD2 (6 bases each). CDR3 protein: CASSREGGYEQFF. Written as DNA, the CDR3 is TGTGCCAGCTCACGAGAAGGGGGGTATGAGCAGTTCTTC.